The 4 T cell receptor beta chains below come from one sample, sequenced in a study of OX40 agonist ivuxolimab in advanced cancers. TCRdb keeps only in-frame clones here, not all; method: immunoSEQ multiplex PCR. Of roughly 73,000 clones detected, under 90% appear once; the ten largest clones hold less than 3%. The input for sequencing was CD4+ or CD8+ T cells sorted from blood, taken in a trial of the OX40 agonist ivuxolimab. Receptors originate from an adult with an advanced solid tumor such as melanoma, head and neck, liver or kidney cancer.

The chain is built from TRBV7-2 and TRBJ2-7; D gene uncertain. The CDR3 runs 13 residues. With 0 bases removed from V and 4 bases from J, the gap between germline ends came to 7 bases. CDR1 and CDR2 from the germline V gene are SGHTA and FQGNSA. The CDR3 sequence: CASSLAPPYEQYF. The CDR3 nucleotides are TGTGCCAGCAGCTTAGCTCCGCCATACGAGCAGTACTTC. Complete variable domain (other parts from reference TRBV7-2 and TRBJ2-7): GAGVSQSPSNKVTEKGKDVELRCDPISGHTALYWYRQSLGQGLEFLIYFQGNSAPDKSGLPSDRFSAERTGGSVSTLTIQRTQQEDSAVYLCASSLAPPYEQYFGPGTRLTVT.

V usage is TRBV27 and J usage is TRBJ1-2, with a weak D call TRBD1 (5 bases). The V end was cut by 0 bases, the J end by 0 bases, with 8 bases between. Germline V CDR1 and CDR2: MNHEY, SMNVEV (reference sequence). The CDR3 extends over 15 amino acids. CDR3 sequence (DNA): TGTGCCAGCAGTTTATCAAGGGACCCTAACTATGGCTACACCTTC. Translated: CASSLSRDPNYGYTF.

The V call is TRBV30, the J call TRBJ2-7; 8 nucleotides line up with TRBD1. This CDR3 spans 13 amino acids. V lost 5 bases, J lost 5 bases, and 8 bases stayed unmatched. Germline-derived CDR1 and CDR2 are GTSNPN and SVGIG (reference sequence). CDR3 sequence: CAWRVPGGHEQYF. The CDR3 nucleotides are TGTGCCTGGCGAGTCCCAGGGGGCCACGAGCAGTACTTC.

The CDR3 is CASSLVAQGAADTQYF. For the CDR3, the DNA is TGCGCCAGCAGCTTGGTAGCACAGGGGGCTGCAGATACGCAGTATTTT. V is TRBV5-1 and J is TRBJ2-3; 9 nucleotides align to TRBD1. J gave up 4 bases and V 0 bases, and 6 bases lay outside the gene matches. The germline V gene encodes CDR1 SGHRS and CDR2 YFSETQ. The CDR3 has 16 amino acids. The variable domain in full, completed from reference TRBV5-1 and TRBJ2-3, reads KAGVTQTPRYLIKTRGQQVTLSCSPISGHRSVSWYQQTPGQGLQFLFEYFSETQRNKGNFPGRFSGRQFSNSRSEMNVSTLELGDSALYLCASSLVAQGAADTQYFGPGTRLTVL.